This T cell receptor beta chain was captured in a study of regulatory T cells in long-lasting Graves disease. This CDR3 comprises 15 residues. Trimming took 0 bases from V and 5 from J, leaving 10 bases between them. Noted time point: newly diagnosed GD, antithyroid drugs for less than 3 months. Construction of the TCR library relied on RNA isolated from PBMCs. Arm-PCR with iRepertoire HTBI primers amplified the CDR3 regions for these TCR beta libraries. Each CDR3 protein gets one entry after TCRdb re-called the multiplex PCR reads with MiXCR. The repertoire holds about 350,000 distinct CDR3 sequences, with 16% as singletons. At least ten counts were recorded for this clonotype. The same sample was also studied in work on T cells in Graves' hyperthyroidism and ophthalmopathy. That work adds: The HTBI primer set drove a first-round RT-PCR of the TCR CDR3. Clonotypes that were expanded in thyroid above 0.001 mostly appeared in blood too.

Sequenced here: peripheral blood mononuclear cells (PBMCs), sampled at new diagnosis, from a patient treated with antithyroid drugs. This chain uses TRBV12-3 or TRBV12-4 with TRBJ2-2, with D uncertain. The sequence was collected from a man in his forties or fifties with Graves disease. CDR3 region: CASSLAGDTTGELFF. DNA for the CDR3: TGTGCCAGCAGTTTAGCCGGAGATACTACCGGGGAGCTGTTTTTT.